This record concerns one T cell receptor beta chain sequence. Antigen specificity is unknown. There are 16 residues in the CDR3. The trim removed 0 bases at V and 1 base at J, leaving 4 bases unmatched. CDR1 is ENHRY and CDR2 is SYGVKD in the germline V gene. Individual cDNA molecules received unique molecular identifiers. TCRdb ran MiXCR on the 5' RACE reads and lists one entry per CDR3 protein. The sample carries more than 20,000 distinct CDR3 sequences, 4% to 4.5% recorded once. The source of the sample is a study of early T cells in non-severe SARS-CoV-2 infection. Across the whole study: The study sequenced bulk RNA from unsorted whole blood, with chains unpaired.

Study-level points and caveats: VDJdb-based matching was biased toward anti-spike CD8 responses and missed private and CD4 specificities.

The source is an adult who was a healthcare worker with PCR-confirmed SARS-CoV-2 infection or an uninfected control (not recorded which). The specimen was whole blood. The V gene is TRBV10-3, the J gene TRBJ1-1; TRBD1 agrees at 8 bases. The CDR3 DNA is TGTGCCATCAGTGAGTCTAGGGGGACAGGGAACACTGAAGCTTTCTTT. This gives the protein CAISESRGTGNTEAFF.